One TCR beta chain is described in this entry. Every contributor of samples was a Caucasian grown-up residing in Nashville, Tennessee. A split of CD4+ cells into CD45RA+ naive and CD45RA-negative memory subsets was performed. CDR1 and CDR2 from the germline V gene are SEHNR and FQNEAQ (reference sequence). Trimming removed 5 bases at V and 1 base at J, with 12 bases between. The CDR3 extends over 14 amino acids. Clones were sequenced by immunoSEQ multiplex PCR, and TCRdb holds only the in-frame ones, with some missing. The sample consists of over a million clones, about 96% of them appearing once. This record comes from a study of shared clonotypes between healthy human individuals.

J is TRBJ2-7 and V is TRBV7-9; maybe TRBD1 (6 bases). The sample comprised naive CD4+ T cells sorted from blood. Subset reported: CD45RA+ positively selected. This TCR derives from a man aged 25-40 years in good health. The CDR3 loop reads CASSRYRVSYEQYF. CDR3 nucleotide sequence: TGTGCCAGCAGCCGTTACAGGGTTTCCTACGAGCAGTACTTC.